This entry describes one T cell receptor (beta chain). This sample was taken from a study of CXCR3-negative and CXCR3-positive naive CD8 T cells. 5' RACE with UMI labels generated the TRB cDNA libraries. From its re-call of the 5' RACE reads, TCRdb lists each CDR3 protein once, without DNA. The repertoire shows some 130,000 distinct CDR3 sequences; the top ten hold roughly 0.29%. This CDR3 region has 13 residues. The V gene's germline CDR1 is ENHRY and CDR2 SYGVKD. The sequence was obtained from a human donor in good health. Some clones in this sample may be carry-over from other donors' samples. This rearrangement joins TRBV10-3 to TRBJ1-2. Sequenced input: naive CXCR3- CD8+ T cells from blood. The subset was: CD45RO-CCR7+CD27+CD95- naive CD8+ T cells lacking CXCR3 (TNR3-). Here the CDR3 reads CAISESRGTGYTF.